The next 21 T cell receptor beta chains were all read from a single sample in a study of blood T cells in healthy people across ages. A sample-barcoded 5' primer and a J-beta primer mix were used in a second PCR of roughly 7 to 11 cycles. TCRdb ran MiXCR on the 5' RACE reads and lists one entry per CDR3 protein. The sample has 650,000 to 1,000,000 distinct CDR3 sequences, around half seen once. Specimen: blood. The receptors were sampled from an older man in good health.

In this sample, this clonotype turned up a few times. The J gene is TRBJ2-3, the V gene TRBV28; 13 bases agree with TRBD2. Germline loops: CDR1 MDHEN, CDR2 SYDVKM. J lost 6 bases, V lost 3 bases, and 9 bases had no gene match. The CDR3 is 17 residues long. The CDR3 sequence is CASSFTTSGRGTDTQYF. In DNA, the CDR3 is TGTGCCAGCAGTTTTACAACTAGCGGGAGGGGTACCGATACGCAGTATTTT.

CDR3 sequence (DNA): TGTGCCAGCAGCCAGACAGCTACGGGGTCCTACGAGCAGTACTTC. This translates into CASSQTATGSYEQYF. The V call is TRBV7-2, the J call TRBJ2-7; perhaps D is TRBD1 or TRBD2 (5 bases each). The CDR3 is 15 amino acids. Germline assignment: CDR1 SGHTA and CDR2 FQGNSA. V was cut by 5 bases and J by 1 base, with 15 bases left in between.

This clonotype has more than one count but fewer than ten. The CDR3 loop is CSATSGRSYEQYF. The CDR3 DNA reads TGCAGTGCTACTAGCGGGCGCTCCTACGAGCAGTACTTC. This sequence joins TRBV20-1 and TRBJ2-7; TRBD2 matches at 8 bases. V shed 4 bases, J shed 0 bases, and the junction held 2 bases outside the gene matches. CDR3 length: 13 residues. CDR1 is DFQATT, CDR2 SNEGSKA, per germline (reference sequence).

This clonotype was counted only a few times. As DNA, the CDR3 is TGCGCCAGCAGCACAGGACAGGGAAAATCCTACGAGCAGTACTTC. This translates into CASSTGQGKSYEQYF. This sequence joins TRBV5-1 and TRBJ2-7, with TRBD1 matching over 8 bases. Germline assignment: CDR1 SGHRS and CDR2 YFSETQ. V shed 4 bases and J 1 base; nucleotides not matched to a gene: 7. The CDR3 totals 15 residues.

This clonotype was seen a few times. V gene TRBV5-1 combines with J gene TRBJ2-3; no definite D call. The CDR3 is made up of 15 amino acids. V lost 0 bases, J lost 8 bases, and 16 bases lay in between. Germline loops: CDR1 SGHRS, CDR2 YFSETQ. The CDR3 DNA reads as TGCGCCAGCAGCTTGGAAGGCAGCGTGTGGACTACGCAGTATTTT. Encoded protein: CASSLEGSVWTTQYF. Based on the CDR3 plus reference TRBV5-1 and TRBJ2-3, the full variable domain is KAGVTQTPRYLIKTRGQQVTLSCSPISGHRSVSWYQQTPGQGLQFLFEYFSETQRNKGNFPGRFSGRQFSNSRSEMNVSTLELGDSALYLCASSLEGSVWTTQYFGPGTRLTVL.

This CDR3 is CASSQVNRGNYEQYF. CDR3 bases: TGCGCCAGCAGCCAAGTCAACAGGGGGAACTACGAGCAGTACTTC. The V and J genes are TRBV4-1 and TRBJ2-7; 8 bases are a match to TRBD1. J lost 3 bases, V lost 1 base, and 5 bases had no gene match. The CDR3 covers 15 residues. CDR1 and CDR2 from the germline V gene are MGHRA and YSYEKL.

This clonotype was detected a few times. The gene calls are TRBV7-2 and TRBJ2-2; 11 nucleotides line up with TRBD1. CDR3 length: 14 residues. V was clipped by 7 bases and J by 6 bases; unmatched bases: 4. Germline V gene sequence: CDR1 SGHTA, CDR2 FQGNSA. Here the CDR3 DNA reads TGTGCCAGCAACGGACAGGGGGCCGCCGGGGAGCTGTTTTTT. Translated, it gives CASNGQGAAGELFF.

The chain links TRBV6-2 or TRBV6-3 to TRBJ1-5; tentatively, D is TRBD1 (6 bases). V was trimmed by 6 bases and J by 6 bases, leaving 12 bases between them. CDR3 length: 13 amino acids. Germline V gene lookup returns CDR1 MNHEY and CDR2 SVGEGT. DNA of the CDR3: TGTGCCAGCAGACCCACAGGGTTTCAGCCCCAGCATTTT. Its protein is CASRPTGFQPQHF.

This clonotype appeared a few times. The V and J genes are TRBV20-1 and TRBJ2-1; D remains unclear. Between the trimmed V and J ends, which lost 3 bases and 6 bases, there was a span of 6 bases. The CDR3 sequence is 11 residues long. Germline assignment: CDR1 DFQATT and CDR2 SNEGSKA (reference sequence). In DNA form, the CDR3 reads TGCAGTGCTAGCTCAAGCAATGAGCAGTTCTTC. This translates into CSASSSNEQFF.

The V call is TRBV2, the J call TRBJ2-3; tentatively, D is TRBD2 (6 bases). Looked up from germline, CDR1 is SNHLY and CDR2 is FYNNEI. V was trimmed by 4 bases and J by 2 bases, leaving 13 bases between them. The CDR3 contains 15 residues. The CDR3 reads CASSGGTDYTDTQYF. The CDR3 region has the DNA TGTGCCAGCAGTGGCGGGACCGACTACACAGATACGCAGTATTTT.

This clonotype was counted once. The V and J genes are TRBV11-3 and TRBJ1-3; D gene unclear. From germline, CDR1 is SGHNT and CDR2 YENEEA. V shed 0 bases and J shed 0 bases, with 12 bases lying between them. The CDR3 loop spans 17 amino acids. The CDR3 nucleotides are TGTGCCAGCAGCTTAGATCAGCCGGGGATCTCTGGAAACACCATATATTTT. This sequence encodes CASSLDQPGISGNTIYF.

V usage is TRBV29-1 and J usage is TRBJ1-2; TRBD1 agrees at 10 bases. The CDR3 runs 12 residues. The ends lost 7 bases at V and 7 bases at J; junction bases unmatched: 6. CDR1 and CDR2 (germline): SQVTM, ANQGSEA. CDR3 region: CSEGGTGVGYTF. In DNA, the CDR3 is TGCAGCGAAGGAGGGACAGGGGTTGGCTACACCTTC.

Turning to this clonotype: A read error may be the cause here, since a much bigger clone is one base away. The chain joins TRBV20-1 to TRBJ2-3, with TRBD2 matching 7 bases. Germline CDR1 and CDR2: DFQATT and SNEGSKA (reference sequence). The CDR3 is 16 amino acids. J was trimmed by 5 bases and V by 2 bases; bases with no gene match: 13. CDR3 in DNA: TGCAGTGCTAGACCTGGGGGACGAGCGGGGAAAGATACGCAGTATTTT. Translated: CSARPGGRAGKDTQYF.

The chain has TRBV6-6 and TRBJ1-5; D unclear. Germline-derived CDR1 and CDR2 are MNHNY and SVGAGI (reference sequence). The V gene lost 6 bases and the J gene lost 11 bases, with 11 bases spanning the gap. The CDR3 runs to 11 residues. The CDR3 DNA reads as TGTGCCAGCAGGGCCTCCGGGGCCCAGCATTTT. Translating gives CASRASGAQHF.

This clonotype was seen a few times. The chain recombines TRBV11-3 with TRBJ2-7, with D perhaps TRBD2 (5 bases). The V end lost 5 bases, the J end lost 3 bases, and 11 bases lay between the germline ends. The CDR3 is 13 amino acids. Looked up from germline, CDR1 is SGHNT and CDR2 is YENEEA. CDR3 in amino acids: CASSVEVNYEQYF. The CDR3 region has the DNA TGTGCCAGCAGCGTGGAGGTCAACTACGAGCAGTACTTC.

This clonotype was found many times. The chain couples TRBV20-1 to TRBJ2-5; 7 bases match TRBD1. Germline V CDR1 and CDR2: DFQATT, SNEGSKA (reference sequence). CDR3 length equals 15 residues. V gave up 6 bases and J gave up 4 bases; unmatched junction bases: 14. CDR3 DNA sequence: TGCAGTGCGGGCCAGGGGGTTGTTGGGGGAGAGACCCAGTACTTC. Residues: CSAGQGVVGGETQYF.

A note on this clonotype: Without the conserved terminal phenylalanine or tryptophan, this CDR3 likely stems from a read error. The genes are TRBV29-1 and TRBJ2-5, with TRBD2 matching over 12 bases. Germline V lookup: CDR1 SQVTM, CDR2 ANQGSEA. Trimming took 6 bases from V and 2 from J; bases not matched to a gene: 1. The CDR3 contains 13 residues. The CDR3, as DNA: TGCAGCGTCACTAGCGGGGGGCAAGAGACCCAGTACTCC. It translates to CSVTSGGQETQYS.

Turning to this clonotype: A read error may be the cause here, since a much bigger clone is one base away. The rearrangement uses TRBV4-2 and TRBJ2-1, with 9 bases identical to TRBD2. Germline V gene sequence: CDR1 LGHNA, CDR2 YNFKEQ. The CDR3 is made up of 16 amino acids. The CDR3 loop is CACSQDHLAGANEQFF. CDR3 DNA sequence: TGTGCCTGCAGCCAAGATCATTTAGCGGGAGCCAATGAGCAGTTCTTC.

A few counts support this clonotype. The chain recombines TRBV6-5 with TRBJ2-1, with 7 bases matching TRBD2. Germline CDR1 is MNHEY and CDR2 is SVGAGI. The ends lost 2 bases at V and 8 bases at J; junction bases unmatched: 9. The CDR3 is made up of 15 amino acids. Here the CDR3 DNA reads TGTGCCAGCAGTTACGGCGGCGGGAGTCATGATGAGCAGTTCTTC. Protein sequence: CASSYGGGSHDEQFF.

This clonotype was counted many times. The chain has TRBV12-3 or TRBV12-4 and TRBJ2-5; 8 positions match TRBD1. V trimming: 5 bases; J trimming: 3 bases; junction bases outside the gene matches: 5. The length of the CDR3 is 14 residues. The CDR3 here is CASSTGGFEETQYF. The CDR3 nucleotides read TGTGCCAGCAGTACAGGGGGTTTTGAAGAGACCCAGTACTTC.

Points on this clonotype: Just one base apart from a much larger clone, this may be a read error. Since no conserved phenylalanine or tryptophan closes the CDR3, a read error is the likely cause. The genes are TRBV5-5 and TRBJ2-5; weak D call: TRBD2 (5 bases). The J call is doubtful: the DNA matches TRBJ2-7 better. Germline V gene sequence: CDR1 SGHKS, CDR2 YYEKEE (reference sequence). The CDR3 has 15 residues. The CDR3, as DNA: TGTGCCAGCAGCCTGGGCCGGGGAGAATACTACGAGCAGTACTTG. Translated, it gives CASSLGRGEYYEQYL.